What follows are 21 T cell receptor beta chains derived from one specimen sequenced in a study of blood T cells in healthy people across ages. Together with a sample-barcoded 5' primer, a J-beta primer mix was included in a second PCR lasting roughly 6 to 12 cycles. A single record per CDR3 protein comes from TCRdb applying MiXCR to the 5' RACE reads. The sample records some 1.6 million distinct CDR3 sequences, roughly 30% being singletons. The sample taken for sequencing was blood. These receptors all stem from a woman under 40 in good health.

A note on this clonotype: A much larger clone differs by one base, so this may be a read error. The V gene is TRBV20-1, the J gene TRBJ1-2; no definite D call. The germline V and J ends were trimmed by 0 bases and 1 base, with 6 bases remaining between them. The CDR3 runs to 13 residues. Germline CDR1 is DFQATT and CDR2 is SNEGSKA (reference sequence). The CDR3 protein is CSARDQDNYGYTF. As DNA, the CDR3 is TGCAGTGCTAGAGATCAAGATAACTATGGCTACACCTTC.

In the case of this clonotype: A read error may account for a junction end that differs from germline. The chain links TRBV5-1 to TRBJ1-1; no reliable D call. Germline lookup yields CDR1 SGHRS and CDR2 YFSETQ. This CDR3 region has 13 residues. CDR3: CASSLATVTEVFF. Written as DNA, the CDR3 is TGCGCCAGCAGCTTGGCGACGGTCACTGAAGTTTTCTTT.

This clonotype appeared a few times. The CDR3 DNA reads TGCGCCAGCAGCTGGGGGCTAGCGGGGGGAACAAGTACGGGTACAGATACGCAGTATTTT. This sequence encodes CASSWGLAGGTSTGTDTQYF. The chain recombines TRBV5-1 with TRBJ2-3; 11 bases agree with TRBD2. CDR1 and CDR2 from the germline V gene are SGHRS and YFSETQ. The CDR3 is made up of 20 amino acids. J was trimmed by 3 bases and V by 3 bases; bases with no gene match: 18. The complete variable domain, with remaining parts taken from reference TRBV5-1 and TRBJ2-3, reads KAGVTQTPRYLIKTRGQQVTLSCSPISGHRSVSWYQQTPGQGLQFLFEYFSETQRNKGNFPGRFSGRQFSNSRSEMNVSTLELGDSALYLCASSWGLAGGTSTGTDTQYFGPGTRLTVL.

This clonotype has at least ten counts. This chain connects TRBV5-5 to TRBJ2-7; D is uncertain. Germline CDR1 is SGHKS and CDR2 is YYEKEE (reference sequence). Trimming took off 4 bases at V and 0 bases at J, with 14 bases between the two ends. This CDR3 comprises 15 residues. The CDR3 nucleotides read TGTGCCAGCAGCCCCTCGGGCTTGAGCTCCTACGAGCAGTACTTC. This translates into CASSPSGLSSYEQYF.

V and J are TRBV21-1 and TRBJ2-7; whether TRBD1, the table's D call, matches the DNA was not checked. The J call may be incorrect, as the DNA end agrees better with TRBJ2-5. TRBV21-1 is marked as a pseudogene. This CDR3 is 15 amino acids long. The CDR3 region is CASSHDRFSRETQYF. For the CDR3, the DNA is TGTGCCAGCAGCCATGACAGGTTTTCAAGGGAGACCCAGTACTTC.

The CDR3 coding sequence is TGTGCCAGCAGCTTGTGGGGGCGACTAGCCGTAGAGACCCTGTACTTC. Protein: CASSLWGRLAVETLYF. The rearrangement uses TRBV5-6 and TRBJ2-7; D possibly corresponds to TRBD2 (7 bases). CDR3 length equals 16 residues. Germline CDR1 reads SGHDT; CDR2 reads YYEEEE. Trimming shortened V by 1 base and J by 12 bases, and 26 bases separated the two germline ends.

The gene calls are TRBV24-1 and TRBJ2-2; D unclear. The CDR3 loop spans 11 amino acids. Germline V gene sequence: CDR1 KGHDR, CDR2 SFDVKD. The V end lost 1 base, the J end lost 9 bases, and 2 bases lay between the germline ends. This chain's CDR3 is CATSDFRELFF. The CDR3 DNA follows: TGTGCCACCAGTGATTTCAGGGAGCTGTTTTTT.

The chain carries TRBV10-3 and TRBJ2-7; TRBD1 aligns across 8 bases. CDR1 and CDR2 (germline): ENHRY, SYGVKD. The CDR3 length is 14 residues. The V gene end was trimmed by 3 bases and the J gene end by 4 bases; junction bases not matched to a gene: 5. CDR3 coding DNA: TGTGCCATCAGTGACAGGGGGCTCTTTTACGAGCAGTACTTC. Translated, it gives CAISDRGLFYEQYF.

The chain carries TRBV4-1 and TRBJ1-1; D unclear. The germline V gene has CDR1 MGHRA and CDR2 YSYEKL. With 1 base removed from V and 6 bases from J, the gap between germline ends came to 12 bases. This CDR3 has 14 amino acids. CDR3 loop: CASSQARLFAEAFF. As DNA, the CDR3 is TGCGCCAGCAGCCAAGCGCGGCTCTTTGCTGAAGCTTTCTTT.

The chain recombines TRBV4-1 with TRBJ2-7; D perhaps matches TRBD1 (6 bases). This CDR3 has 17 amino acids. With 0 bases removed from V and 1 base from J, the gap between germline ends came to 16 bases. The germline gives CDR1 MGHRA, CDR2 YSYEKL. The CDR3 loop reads CASSQEFLGGASYEQYF. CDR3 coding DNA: TGCGCCAGCAGCCAAGAGTTTTTAGGGGGAGCGTCCTACGAGCAGTACTTC.

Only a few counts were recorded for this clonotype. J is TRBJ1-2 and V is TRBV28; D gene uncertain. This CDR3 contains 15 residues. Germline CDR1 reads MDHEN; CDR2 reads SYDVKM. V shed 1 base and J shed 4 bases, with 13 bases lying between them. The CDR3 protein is CASSLSAASGYGYTF. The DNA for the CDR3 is TGTGCCAGCAGTTTATCCGCCGCATCTGGCTATGGCTACACCTTC.

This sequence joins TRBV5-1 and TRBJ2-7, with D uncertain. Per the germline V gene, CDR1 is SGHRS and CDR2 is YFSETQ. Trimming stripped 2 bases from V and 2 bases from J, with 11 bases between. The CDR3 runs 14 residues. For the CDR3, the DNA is TGCGCCAGCAGCTTCAACGGCGGTCCCTACGAGCAGTACTTC. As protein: CASSFNGGPYEQYF.

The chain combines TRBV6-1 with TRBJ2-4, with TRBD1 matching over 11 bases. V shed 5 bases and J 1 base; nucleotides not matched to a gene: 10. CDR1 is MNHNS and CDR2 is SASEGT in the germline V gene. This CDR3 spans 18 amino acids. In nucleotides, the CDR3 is TGTGCCAGCAGTACCGGACCGGGACAGGGGGTGGCCAAAAACATTCAGTACTTC. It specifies CASSTGPGQGVAKNIQYF.

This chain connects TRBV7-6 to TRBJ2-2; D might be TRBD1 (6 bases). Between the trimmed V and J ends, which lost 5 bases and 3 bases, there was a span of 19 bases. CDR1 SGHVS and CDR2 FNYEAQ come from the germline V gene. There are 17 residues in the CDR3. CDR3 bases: TGTGCCAGCAGCCCAGAGGCGAGGACAGCAGACACCGGGGAGCTGTTTTTT. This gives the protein CASSPEARTADTGELFF.

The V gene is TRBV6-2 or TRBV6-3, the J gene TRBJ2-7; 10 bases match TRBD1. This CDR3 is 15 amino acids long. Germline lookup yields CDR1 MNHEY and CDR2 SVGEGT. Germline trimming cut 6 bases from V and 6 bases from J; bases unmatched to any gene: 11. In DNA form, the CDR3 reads TGTGCCAGCAGACCCCTTGGGACAGGGGAGAGCGAGCAGTACTTC. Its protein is CASRPLGTGESEQYF.

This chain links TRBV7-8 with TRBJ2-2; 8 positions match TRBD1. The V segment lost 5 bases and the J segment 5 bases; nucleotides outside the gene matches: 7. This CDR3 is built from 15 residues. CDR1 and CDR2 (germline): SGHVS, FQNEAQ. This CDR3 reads CASSPWTGRTGELFF. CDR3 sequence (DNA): TGTGCCAGCAGCCCCTGGACAGGGAGGACCGGGGAGCTGTTTTTT.

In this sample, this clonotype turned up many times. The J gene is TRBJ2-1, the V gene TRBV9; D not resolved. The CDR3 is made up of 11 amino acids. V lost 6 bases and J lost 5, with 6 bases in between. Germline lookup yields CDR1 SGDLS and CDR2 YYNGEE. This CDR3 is CASNSDNEQFF. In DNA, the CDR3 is TGTGCCAGCAATTCGGACAATGAGCAGTTCTTC.

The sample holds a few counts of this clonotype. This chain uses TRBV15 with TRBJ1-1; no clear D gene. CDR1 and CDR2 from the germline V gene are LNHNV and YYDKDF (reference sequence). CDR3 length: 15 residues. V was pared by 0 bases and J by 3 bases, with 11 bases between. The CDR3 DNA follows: TGTGCCACCAGCAGAGATCTTAAGGTGGACACTGAAGCTTTCTTT. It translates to CATSRDLKVDTEAFF.

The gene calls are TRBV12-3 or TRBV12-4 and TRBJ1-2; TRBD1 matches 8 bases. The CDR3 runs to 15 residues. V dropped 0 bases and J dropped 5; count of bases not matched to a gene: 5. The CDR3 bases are TGTGCCAGCAGTTTAGCGCAACAGGGGGAGTATGGCTACACCTTC. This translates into CASSLAQQGEYGYTF.

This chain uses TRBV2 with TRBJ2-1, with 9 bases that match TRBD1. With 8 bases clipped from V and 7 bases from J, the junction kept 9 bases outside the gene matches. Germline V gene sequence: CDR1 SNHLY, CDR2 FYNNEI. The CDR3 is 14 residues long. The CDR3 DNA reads TGTGCCAGCCCATTGGACAGGGGTAGGAATGAGCAGTTCTTC. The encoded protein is CASPLDRGRNEQFF.

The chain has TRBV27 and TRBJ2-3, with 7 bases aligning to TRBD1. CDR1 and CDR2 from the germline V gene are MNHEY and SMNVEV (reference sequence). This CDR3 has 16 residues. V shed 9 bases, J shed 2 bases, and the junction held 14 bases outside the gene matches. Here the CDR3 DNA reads TGTGCCAGTAAAAAAGGGGGCGCGATAACCACAGATACGCAGTATTTT. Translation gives CASKKGGAITTDTQYF.